The 6 T cell receptor beta chains reported below all come from one sample, sequenced in a study of blood T cells in healthy people across ages. The use of a sample-barcoded 5' primer and a J-beta primer mix characterized a second PCR of roughly 6 to 11 cycles. TCRdb fed the 5' RACE reads into MiXCR, producing one record per CDR3 protein. The top ten hold about 22% of the sample, which has 910,000 or so distinct CDR3 sequences, roughly half seen once. What was sequenced was blood. The receptors come from a woman aged 55-70 years in good health.

This chain connects TRBV29-1 to TRBJ2-1, with 7 nucleotides matching TRBD2. The end of the DNA fits TRBJ2-7 better, so the J call may be wrong. The V gene's germline CDR1 is SQVTM and CDR2 ANQGSEA. This CDR3 region has 12 residues. This CDR3 reads CSGRSGDYEQYF. Here the CDR3 DNA reads TGCAGCGGCCGGAGCGGGGACTACGAGCAGTACTTC.

This clonotype came up a few times. This chain joins TRBV7-3 and TRBJ2-1; D is unclear. Germline CDR1 is SGHTA and CDR2 is FQGTGA. Trimming left V 1 base short and J 5 bases short, with 6 bases between. The CDR3 has 13 amino acids. CDR3: CASSLMGNNEQFF. The CDR3 DNA sequence: TGTGCCAGCAGCTTAATGGGAAACAATGAGCAGTTCTTC.

This chain uses TRBV28 with TRBJ2-7; the match to TRBD2 covers 9 bases. This CDR3 comprises 15 residues. The trim removed 6 bases at V and 2 bases at J, leaving 8 bases unmatched. Germline-derived CDR1 and CDR2 are MDHEN and SYDVKM. DNA of the CDR3: TGTGCCAGCAGACCTAGACTAGCGGAGCCCTACGAGCAGTACTTC. This translates into CASRPRLAEPYEQYF. The full variable domain, completed using reference TRBV28 and TRBJ2-7, is DVKVTQSSRYLVKRTGEKVFLECVQDMDHENMFWYRQDPGLGLRLIYFSYDVKMKEKGDIPEGYSVSREKKERFSLILESASTNQTSMYLCASRPRLAEPYEQYFGPGTRLTVT.

The V and J genes are TRBV15 and TRBJ2-7, with TRBD1 as a possible D gene (6 bases). CDR3 length: 14 amino acids. Germline CDR1 LNHNV, CDR2 YYDKDF (reference sequence). CDR3 nucleotides: TGTGGCATCTCCGAGGGTTGGGGGCCGAACGAGCAGTACTTC. Translated: CGISEGWGPNEQYF.

The gene calls are TRBV29-1 and TRBJ2-1; D possibly corresponds to TRBD2 (6 bases). Germline lookup yields CDR1 SQVTM and CDR2 ANQGSEA. Trimming removed 3 bases from V and 4 bases from J, with 25 bases in between. This CDR3 spans 18 amino acids. The CDR3 spells CSVDRIQEEGRGYNEQFF. The CDR3 DNA sequence: TGCAGCGTTGACCGGATACAGGAGGAGGGGCGCGGATACAATGAGCAGTTCTTC.

This chain links TRBV27 with TRBJ2-5; the match to TRBD1 covers 7 bases. The CDR3 loop spans 10 amino acids. Looked up from germline, CDR1 is MNHEY and CDR2 is SMNVEV (reference sequence). Trimming cost V 11 bases and J 7 bases; bases outside gene matches: 4. The CDR3 DNA reads as TGTGCCGAGCACAGGGGGACCCAGTACTTC. It yields the protein CAEHRGTQYF.